This record covers a single TCR beta chain. The sample belongs to a study of shared T cell receptors in the human thymus. CDR1 and CDR2 from the germline V gene are SNHLY and FYNNEI. The CDR3 runs to 16 residues. V was pared by 8 bases and J by 3 bases, with 22 bases between. Repertoires were generated with immunoSEQ multiplex PCR, while TCRdb's copy carries only in-frame clones and drops some. The data show approximately 730,000 clones, with roughly 85% seen just once and under 0.012% held by the top ten. These data also formed part of another study, on human thymus T cells. From that study: Within thymic and blood repertoires, V and J gene usage appeared to be biased. Related research described thymic repertoires that were highly overlapping among unrelated individuals.

J is TRBJ1-1 and V is TRBV2, with D unresolved. This TCR derives from a girl in the first two years of life with a congenital heart defect. Input material: thymocytes. The CDR3 loop is CASRDQPLLFYTEAFF. CDR3 nucleotides: TGTGCCAGCCGGGATCAACCCCTATTGTTTTACACTGAAGCTTTCTTT.